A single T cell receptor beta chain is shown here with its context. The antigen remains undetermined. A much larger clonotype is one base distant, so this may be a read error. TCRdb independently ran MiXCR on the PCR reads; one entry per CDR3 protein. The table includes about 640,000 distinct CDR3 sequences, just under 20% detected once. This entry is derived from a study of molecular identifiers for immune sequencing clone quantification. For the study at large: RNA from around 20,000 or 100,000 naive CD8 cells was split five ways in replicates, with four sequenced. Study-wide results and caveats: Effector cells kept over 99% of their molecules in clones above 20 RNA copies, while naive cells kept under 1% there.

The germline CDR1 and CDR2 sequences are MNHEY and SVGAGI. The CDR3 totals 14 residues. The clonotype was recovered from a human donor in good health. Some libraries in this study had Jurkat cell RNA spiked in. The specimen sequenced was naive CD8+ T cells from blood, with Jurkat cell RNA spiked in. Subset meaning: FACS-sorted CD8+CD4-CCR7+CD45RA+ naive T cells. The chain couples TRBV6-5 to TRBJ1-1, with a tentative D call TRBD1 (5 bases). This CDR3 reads CASSYTDTYTGAFF. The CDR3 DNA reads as TGTGCCAGCAGTTACACGGACACCTACACTGGAGCTTTCTTT.